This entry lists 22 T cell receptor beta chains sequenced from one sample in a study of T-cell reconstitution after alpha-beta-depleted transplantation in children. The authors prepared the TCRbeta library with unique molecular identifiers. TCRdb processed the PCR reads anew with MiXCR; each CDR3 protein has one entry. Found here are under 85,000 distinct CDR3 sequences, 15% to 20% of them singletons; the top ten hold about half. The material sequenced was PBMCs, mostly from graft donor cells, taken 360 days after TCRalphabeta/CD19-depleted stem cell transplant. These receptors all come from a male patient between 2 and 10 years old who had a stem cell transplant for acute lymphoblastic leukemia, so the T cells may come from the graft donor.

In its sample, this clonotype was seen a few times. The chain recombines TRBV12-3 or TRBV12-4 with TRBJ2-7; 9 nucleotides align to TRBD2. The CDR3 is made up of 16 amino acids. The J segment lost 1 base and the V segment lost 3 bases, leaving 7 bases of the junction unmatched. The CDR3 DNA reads TGTGCCAGCAGTTTTGAATCCCTAGCGGGGTCCTACGAGCAGTACTTC. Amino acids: CASSFESLAGSYEQYF.

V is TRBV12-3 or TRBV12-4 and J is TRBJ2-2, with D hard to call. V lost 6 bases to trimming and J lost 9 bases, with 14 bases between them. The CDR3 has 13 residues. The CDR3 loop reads CASRDRWARELFF. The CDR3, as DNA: TGTGCCAGCAGAGATCGGTGGGCCCGGGAGCTGTTTTTT.

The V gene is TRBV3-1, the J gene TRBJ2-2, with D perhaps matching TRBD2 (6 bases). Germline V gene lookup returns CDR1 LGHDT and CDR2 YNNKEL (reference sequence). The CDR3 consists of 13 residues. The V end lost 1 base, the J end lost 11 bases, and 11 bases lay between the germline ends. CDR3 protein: CASSQAGLFELFF. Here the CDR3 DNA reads TGTGCCAGCAGCCAAGCGGGACTCTTTGAGCTGTTTTTT.

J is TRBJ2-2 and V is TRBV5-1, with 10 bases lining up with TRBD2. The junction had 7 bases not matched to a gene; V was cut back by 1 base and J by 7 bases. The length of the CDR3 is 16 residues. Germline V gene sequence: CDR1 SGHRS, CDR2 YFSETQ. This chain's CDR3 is CASSLPAGGPNGELFF. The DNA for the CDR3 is TGCGCCAGCAGCTTGCCAGCGGGAGGGCCAAACGGGGAGCTGTTTTTT.

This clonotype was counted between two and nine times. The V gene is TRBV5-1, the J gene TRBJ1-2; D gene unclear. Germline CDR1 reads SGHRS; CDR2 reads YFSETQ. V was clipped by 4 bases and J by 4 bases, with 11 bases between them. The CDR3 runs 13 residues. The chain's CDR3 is CASSGGRTYGYTF. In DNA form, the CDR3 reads TGCGCCAGCAGCGGCGGACGGACCTATGGCTACACCTTC. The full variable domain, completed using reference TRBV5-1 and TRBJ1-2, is KAGVTQTPRYLIKTRGQQVTLSCSPISGHRSVSWYQQTPGQGLQFLFEYFSETQRNKGNFPGRFSGRQFSNSRSEMNVSTLELGDSALYLCASSGGRTYGYTFGSGTRLTVV.

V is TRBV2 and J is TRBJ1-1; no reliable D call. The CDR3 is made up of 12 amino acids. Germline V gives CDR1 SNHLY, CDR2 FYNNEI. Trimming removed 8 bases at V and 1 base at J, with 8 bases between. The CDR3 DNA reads TGTGCCAGCCCCGTCAAGAACACTGAAGCTTTCTTT. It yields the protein CASPVKNTEAFF.

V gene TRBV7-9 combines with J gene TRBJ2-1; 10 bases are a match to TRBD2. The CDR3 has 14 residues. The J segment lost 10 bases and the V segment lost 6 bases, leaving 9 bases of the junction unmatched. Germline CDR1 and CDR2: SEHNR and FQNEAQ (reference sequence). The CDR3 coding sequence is TGTGCCAGCAGACTCGGACTAGCGGTAGAGGAGCAGTTCTTC. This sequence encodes CASRLGLAVEEQFF. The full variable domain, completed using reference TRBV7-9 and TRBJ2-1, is DTGVSQNPRHKITKRGQNVTFRCDPISEHNRLYWYRQTLGQGPEFLTYFQNEAQLEKSRLLSDRFSAERPKGSFSTLEIQRTEQGDSAMYLCASRLGLAVEEQFFGPGTRLTVL.

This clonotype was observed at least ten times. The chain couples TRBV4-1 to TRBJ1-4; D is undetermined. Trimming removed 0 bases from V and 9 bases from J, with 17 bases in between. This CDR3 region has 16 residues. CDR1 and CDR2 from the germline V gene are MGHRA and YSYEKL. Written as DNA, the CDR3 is TGCGCCAGCAGCCAAGATGGAGCACTGTTGCTAAAAAAACTGTTTTTT. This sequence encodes CASSQDGALLLKKLFF.

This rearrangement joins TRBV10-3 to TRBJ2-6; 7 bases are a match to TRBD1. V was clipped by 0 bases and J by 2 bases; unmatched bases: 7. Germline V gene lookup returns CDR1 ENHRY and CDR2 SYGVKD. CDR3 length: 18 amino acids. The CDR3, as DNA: TGTGCCATCAGTGAGTCGAAGATCGACAGGGCTGGGGCCAACGTCCTGACTTTC. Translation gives CAISESKIDRAGANVLTF.

Written as DNA, the CDR3 is TGTGCCAGCAGTTGGGCGGAGAGGGATACGCAGTATTTT. It codes for CASSWAERDTQYF. The J gene is TRBJ2-3, the V gene TRBV12-3 or TRBV12-4; D uncertain. V was shortened by 4 bases and J by 6 bases, with 11 bases between the two germline ends. The CDR3 contains 13 residues.

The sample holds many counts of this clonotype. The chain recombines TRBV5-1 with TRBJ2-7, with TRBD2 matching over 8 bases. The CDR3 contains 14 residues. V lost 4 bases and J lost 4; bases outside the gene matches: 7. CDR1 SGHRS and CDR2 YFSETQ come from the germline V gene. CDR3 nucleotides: TGCGCCAGCAGCCTAGGACTAGCTATGTACGAGCAGTACTTC. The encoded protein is CASSLGLAMYEQYF.

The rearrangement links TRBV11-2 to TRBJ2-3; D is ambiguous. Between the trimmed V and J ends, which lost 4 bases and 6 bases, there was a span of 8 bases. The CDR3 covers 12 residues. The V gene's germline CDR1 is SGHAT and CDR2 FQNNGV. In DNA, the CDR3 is TGTGCCAGCAGCTGGAGTAGGGATACGCAGTATTTT. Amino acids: CASSWSRDTQYF. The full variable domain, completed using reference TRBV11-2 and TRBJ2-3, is EAGVAQSPRYKIIEKRQSVAFWCNPISGHATLYWYQQILGQGPKLLIQFQNNGVVDDSQLPKDRFSAERLKGVDSTLKIQPAKLEDSAVYLCASSWSRDTQYFGPGTRLTVL.

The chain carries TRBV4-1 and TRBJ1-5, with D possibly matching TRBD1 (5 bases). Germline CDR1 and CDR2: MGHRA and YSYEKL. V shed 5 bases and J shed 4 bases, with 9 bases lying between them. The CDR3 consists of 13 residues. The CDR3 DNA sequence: TGCGCCAGCAGCGTGGGACCGAATCAGCCCCAGCATTTT. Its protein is CASSVGPNQPQHF.

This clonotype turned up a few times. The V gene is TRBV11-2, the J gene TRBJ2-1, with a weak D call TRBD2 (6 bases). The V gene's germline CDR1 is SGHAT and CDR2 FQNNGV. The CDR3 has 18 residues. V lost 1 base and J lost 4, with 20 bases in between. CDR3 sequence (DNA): TGTGCCAGCAGCTTAGGTGGGTTACTAGCTGGGAGGTACAATGAGCAGTTCTTC. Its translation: CASSLGGLLAGRYNEQFF.

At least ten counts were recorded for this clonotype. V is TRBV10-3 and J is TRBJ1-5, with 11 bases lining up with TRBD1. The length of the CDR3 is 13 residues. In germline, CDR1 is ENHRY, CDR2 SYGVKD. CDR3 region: CATGQGALQPQHF. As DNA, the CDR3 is TGTGCTACTGGACAGGGGGCCCTTCAGCCCCAGCATTTT.

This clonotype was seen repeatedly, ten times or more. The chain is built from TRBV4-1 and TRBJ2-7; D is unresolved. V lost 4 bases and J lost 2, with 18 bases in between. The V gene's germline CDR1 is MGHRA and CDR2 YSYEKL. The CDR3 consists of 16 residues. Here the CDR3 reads CASSRSAEISTYEQYF. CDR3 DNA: TGCGCCAGCAGCCGCTCTGCAGAAATTTCTACCTACGAGCAGTACTTC.

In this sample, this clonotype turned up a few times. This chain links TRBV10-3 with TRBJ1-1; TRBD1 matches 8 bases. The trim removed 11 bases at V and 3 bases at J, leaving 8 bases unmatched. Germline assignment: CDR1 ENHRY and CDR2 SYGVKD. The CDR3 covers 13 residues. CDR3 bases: TGTGCCTCCTCGAGGACAGGGTACACTGAAGCTTTCTTT. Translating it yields CASSRTGYTEAFF.

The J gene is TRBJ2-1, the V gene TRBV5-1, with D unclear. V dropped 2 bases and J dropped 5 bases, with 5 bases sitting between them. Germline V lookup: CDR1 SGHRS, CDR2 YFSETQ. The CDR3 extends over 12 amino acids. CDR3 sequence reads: CASSFPDNEQFF. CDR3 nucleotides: TGCGCCAGCAGCTTCCCAGACAATGAGCAGTTCTTC.

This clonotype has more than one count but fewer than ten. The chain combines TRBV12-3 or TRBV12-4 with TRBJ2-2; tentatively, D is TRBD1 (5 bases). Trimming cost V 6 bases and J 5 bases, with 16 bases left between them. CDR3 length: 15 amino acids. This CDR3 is CASRRPQGRTGELFF. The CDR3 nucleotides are TGTGCCAGCAGGCGACCGCAGGGTCGGACCGGGGAGCTGTTTTTT.

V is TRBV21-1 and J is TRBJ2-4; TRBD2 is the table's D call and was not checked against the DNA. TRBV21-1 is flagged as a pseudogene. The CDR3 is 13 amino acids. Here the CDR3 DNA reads TGTGCCAGCAGCCTACTTGGAGGGAACATTCAGTACTTC. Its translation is CASSLLGGNIQYF.

The CDR3 reads CAINLGQGADQPQHF. The CDR3 coding sequence is TGTGCCATCAACCTGGGACAGGGGGCAGATCAGCCCCAGCATTTT. This chain uses TRBV10-3 with TRBJ1-5, with 12 positions matching TRBD1. CDR3 size: 15 residues. V shed 7 bases, J shed 5 bases, and the junction held 6 bases outside the gene matches. The germline V gene encodes CDR1 ENHRY and CDR2 SYGVKD.

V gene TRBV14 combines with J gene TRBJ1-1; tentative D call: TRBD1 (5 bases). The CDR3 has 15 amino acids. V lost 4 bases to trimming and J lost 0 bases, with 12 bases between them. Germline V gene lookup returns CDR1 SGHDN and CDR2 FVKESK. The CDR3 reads CASSLNRQLNTEAFF. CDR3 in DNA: TGTGCCAGCAGCCTTAATAGACAGTTGAACACTGAAGCTTTCTTT.